A selection of T cell receptor beta chains follows, all from one sample in a study of cytomegalovirus exposure and HLA in healthy donors. Some clones are missing from TCRdb's copy, which holds only in-frame ones; the method was immunoSEQ multiplex PCR. The sample records around 80,000 clones, around 96% being singletons. Input material: PBMCs. These receptors were taken from a young woman in good health and CMV-seronegative. CDR3s leave out the opening cysteine and the closing phenylalanine or tryptophan. Fields, in order: J gene, CDR3 length, V gene, clone size, CDR3 protein. Expanded clones are given a class, and other clones once, few, many or no size at all.

J: TRBJ1-5
length: 14
V: TRBV19
size: -
CDR3: ASSINGQGWGQPQH

J: TRBJ1-1
length: 14
V: TRBV2
size: once
CDR3: ASTEGLGGRNTEAF

J: TRBJ1-6
length: 16
V: TRBV18
size: -
CDR3: ASSTGQGPSRGNSPLH

J: TRBJ2-3
length: 15
V: TRBV7-9
size: -
CDR3: ASSFLAGVVSTDTQY

J: TRBJ1-3
length: 15
V: TRBV7-2
size: -
CDR3: ASSLQAGGLSGNTIY

J: TRBJ2-7
length: 12
V: TRBV2
size: -
CDR3: ASSVGQGTYEQY

J: TRBJ2-3
length: 13
V: TRBV6-5
size: -
CDR3: ASSRSSGSSDTQY

J: TRBJ2-1
length: 12
V: TRBV5-1
size: -
CDR3: ASSFPQTRDEQF

J: TRBJ2-1
length: 14
V: TRBV11-3
size: -
CDR3: ASSSGLAGVYNEQF

J: TRBJ2-3
length: 14
V: TRBV11-3
size: -
CDR3: ASSLDQLSGTDTQY

J: TRBJ2-7
length: 15
V: TRBV27
size: -
CDR3: AKREGLEGECSYEQY

J: TRBJ2-1
length: 12
V: TRBV7-9
size: -
CDR3: ASSLLATHNEQF

J: TRBJ2-3
length: 13
V: TRBV18
size: once
CDR3: ASSPVSGSSNTQY

J: TRBJ2-1
length: 14
V: TRBV11-2
size: -
CDR3: ASSLVLAGSYNEQF